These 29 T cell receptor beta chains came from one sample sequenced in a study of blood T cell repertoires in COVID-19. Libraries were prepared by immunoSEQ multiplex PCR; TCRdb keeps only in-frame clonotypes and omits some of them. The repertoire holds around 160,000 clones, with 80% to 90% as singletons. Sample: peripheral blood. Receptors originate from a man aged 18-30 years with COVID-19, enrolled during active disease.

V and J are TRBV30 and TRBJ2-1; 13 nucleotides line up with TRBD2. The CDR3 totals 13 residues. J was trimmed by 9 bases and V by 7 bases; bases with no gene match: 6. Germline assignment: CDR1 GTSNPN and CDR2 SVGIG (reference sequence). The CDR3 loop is CASGLAGDSEQFF. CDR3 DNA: TGTGCCTCTGGACTAGCGGGAGATAGTGAGCAGTTCTTC.

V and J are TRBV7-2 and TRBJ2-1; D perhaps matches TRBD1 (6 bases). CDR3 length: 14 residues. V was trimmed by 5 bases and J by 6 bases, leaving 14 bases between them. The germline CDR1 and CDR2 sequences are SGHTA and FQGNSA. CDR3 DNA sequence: TGTGCCAGCAGCCCAGGGGCCCAGCCCAATGAGCAGTTCTTC. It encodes CASSPGAQPNEQFF. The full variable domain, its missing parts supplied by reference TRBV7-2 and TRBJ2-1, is GAGVSQSPSNKVTEKGKDVELRCDPISGHTALYWYRQSLGQGLEFLIYFQGNSAPDKSGLPSDRFSAERTGGSVSTLTIQRTQQEDSAVYLCASSPGAQPNEQFFGPGTRLTVL.

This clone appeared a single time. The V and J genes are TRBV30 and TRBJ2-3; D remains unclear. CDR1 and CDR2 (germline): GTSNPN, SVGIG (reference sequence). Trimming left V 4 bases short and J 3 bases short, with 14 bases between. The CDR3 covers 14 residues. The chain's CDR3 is CAWNPYYRTDTQYF. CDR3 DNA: TGTGCCTGGAACCCGTACTATCGGACAGATACGCAGTATTTT.

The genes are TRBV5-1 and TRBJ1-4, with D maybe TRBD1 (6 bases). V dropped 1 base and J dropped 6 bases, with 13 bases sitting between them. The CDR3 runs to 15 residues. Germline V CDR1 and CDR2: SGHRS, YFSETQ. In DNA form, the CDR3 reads TGCGCCAGCAGCTTGTTTGGGGGCACCGATGAAAAACTGTTTTTT. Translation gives CASSLFGGTDEKLFF.

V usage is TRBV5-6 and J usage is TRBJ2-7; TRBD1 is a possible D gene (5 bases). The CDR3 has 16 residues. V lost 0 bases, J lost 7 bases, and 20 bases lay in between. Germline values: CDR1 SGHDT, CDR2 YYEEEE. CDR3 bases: TGTGCCAGCAGCTTGGCCTACCAGGGCCCTATTTTTGAGCAGTACTTC. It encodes CASSLAYQGPIFEQYF.

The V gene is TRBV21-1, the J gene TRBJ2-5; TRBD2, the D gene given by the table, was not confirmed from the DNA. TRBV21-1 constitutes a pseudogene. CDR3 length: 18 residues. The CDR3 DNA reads TGTGCCAGCAGCAAAGAAGATGGACTAGCTCCTGACCAAGAGACCCAGTACTTC. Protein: CASSKEDGLAPDQETQYF.

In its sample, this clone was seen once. The DNA of the CDR3 is TGTGCCAGCAGCCGACTTGGATCCTACGAGCAGTACTTC. Its translation is CASSRLGSYEQYF. The chain recombines TRBV28 with TRBJ2-7, with unresolved D. CDR1 is MDHEN, CDR2 SYDVKM, per germline. This CDR3 contains 13 residues. Trimming left V 6 bases short and J 1 base short, with 10 bases between.

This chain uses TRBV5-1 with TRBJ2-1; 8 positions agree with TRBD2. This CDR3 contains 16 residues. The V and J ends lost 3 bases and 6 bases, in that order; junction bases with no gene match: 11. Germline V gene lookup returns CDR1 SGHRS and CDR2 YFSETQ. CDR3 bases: TGCGCCAGCAGCTCACGAGCGGGAGTGGGGGCCAATGAGCAGTTCTTC. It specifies CASSSRAGVGANEQFF.

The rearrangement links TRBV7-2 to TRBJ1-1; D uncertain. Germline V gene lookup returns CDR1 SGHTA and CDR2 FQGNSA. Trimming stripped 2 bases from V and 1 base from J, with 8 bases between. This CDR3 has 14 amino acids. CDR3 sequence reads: CASSLSGRNTEAFF. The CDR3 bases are TGTGCCAGCAGCTTATCGGGGAGGAACACTGAAGCTTTCTTT.

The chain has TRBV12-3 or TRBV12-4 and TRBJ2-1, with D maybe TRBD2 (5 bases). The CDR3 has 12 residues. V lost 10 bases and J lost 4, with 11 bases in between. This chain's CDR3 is CATSDLYNEQFF. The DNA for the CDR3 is TGTGCCACCTCGGACTTGTACAATGAGCAGTTCTTC.

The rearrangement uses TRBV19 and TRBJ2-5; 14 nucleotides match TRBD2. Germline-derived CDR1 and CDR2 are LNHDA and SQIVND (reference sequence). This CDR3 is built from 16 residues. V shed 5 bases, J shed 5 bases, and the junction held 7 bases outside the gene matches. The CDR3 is CASSAGLAGAGETQYF. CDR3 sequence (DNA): TGTGCCAGTAGTGCGGGACTAGCGGGAGCTGGGGAGACCCAGTACTTC.

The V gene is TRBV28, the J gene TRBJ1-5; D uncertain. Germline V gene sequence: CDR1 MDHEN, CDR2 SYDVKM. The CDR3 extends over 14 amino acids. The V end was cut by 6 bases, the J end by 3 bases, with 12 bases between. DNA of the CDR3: TGTGCCAGCAGCCTGACACCACACAATCAGCCCCAGCATTTT. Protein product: CASSLTPHNQPQHF.

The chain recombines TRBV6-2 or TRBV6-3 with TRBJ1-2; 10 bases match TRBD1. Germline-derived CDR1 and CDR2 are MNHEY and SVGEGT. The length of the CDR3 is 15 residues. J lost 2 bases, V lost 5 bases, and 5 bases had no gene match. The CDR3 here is CASSRTGGVNYGYTF. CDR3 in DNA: TGTGCCAGCAGTCGGACAGGGGGAGTCAACTATGGCTACACCTTC.

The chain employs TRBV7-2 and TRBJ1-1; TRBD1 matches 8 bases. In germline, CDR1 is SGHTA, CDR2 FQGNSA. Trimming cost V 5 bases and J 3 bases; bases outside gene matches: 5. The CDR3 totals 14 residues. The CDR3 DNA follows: TGTGCCAGCAGCCTCACGGACAGGGACACTGAAGCTTTCTTT. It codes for CASSLTDRDTEAFF.

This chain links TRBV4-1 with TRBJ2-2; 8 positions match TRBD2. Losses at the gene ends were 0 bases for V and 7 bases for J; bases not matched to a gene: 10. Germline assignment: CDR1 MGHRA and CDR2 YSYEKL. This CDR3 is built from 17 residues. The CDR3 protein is CASSQERGGRSGGELFF. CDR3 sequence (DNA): TGCGCCAGCAGCCAAGAACGGGGGGGCCGGTCAGGCGGGGAGCTGTTTTTT.

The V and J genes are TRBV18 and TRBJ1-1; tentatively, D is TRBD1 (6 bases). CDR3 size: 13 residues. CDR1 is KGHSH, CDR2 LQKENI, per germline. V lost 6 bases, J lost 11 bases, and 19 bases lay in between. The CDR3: CASSQLNRERAFF. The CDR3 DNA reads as TGTGCCAGCTCCCAACTCAACAGGGAACGGGCTTTCTTT.

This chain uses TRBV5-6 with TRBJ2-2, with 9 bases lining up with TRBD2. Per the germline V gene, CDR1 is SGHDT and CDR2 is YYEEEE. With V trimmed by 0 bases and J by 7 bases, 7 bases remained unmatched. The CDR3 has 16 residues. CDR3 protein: CASSLAIAGEFGELFF. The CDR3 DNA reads TGTGCCAGCAGCTTGGCAATAGCGGGAGAATTCGGGGAGCTGTTTTTT.

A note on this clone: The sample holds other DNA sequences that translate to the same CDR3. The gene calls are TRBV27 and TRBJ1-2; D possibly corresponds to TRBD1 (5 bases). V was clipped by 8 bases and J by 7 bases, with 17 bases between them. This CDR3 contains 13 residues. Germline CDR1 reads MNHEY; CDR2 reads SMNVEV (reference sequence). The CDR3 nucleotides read TGTGCCAGCCGTCGAGACAGTTTCTTTGGCTACACCTTC. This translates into CASRRDSFFGYTF.

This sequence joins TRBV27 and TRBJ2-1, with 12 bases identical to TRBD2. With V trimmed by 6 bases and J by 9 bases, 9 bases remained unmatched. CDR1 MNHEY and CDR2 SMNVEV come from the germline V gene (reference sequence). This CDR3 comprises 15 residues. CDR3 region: CASRLRLAGDTEQFF. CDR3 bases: TGTGCCAGCAGACTTCGACTAGCGGGAGACACTGAGCAGTTCTTC.

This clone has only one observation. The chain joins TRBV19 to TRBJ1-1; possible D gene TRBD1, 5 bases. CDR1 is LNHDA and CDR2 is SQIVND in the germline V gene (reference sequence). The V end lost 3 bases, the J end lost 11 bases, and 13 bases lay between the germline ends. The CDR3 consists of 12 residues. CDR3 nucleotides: TGTGCCAGTAGTATCTCAGGGAACGGGGCTTTCTTT. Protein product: CASSISGNGAFF.

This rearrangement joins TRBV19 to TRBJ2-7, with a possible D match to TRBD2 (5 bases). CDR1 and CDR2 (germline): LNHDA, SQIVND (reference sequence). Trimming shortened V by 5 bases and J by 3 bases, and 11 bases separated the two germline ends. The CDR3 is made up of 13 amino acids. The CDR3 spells CASSSAGSYEQYF. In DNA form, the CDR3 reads TGTGCCAGTAGTTCAGCTGGGAGCTACGAGCAGTACTTC.

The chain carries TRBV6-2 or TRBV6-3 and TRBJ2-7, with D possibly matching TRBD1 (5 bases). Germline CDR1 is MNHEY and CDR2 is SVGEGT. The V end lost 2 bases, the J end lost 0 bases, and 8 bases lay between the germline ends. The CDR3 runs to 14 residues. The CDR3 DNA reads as TGTGCCAGCAGTTACCTCCAGGGCTCCTACGAGCAGTACTTC. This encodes CASSYLQGSYEQYF.

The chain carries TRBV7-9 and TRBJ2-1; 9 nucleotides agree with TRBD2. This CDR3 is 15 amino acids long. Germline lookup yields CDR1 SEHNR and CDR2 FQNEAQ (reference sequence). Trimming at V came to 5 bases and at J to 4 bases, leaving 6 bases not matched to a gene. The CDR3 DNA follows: TGTGCCAGCAGCGTCATAGCGGGGGAATACAATGAGCAGTTCTTC. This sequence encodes CASSVIAGEYNEQFF.

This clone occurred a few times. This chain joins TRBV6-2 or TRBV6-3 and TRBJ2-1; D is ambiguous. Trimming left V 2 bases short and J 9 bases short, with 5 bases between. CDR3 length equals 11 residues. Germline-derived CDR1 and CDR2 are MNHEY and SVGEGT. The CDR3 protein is CASSYLREQFF. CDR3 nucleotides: TGTGCCAGCAGTTACCTCCGTGAGCAGTTCTTC.

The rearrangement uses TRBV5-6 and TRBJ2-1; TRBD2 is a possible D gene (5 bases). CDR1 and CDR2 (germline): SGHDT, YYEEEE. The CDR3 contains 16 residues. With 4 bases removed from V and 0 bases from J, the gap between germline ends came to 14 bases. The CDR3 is CASSPEVGSSYNEQFF. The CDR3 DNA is TGTGCCAGCAGCCCCGAGGTGGGGAGCTCCTACAATGAGCAGTTCTTC.

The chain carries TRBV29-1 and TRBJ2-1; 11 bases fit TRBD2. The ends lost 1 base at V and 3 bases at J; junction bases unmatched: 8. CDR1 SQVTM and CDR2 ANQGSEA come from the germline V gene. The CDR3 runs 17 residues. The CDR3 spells CSVEGMASGRYYNEQFF. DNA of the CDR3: TGCAGCGTTGAAGGCATGGCTAGCGGGAGGTACTACAATGAGCAGTTCTTC.

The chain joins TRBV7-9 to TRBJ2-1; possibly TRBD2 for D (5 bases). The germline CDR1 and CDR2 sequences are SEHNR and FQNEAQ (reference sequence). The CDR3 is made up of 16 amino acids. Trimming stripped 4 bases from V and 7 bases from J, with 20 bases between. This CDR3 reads CASSSDSFGRFNEQFF. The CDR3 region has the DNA TGTGCCAGCAGCTCCGACTCTTTTGGGAGATTTAATGAGCAGTTCTTC.

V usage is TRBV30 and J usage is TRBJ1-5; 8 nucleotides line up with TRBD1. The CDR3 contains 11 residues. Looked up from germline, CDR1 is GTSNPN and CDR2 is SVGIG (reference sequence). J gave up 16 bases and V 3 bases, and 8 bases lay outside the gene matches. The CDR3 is CAWSDRQGSHF. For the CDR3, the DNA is TGTGCCTGGAGCGATAGACAGGGGAGTCATTTT.

The CDR3 region is CASRYQTGGAFF. For the CDR3, the DNA is TGTGCCAGCCGCTATCAAACAGGGGGAGCTTTCTTT. The chain carries TRBV12-3 or TRBV12-4 and TRBJ1-1; the match to TRBD1 covers 8 bases. The CDR3 is 12 residues long. J was trimmed by 10 bases and V by 8 bases; bases with no gene match: 9.